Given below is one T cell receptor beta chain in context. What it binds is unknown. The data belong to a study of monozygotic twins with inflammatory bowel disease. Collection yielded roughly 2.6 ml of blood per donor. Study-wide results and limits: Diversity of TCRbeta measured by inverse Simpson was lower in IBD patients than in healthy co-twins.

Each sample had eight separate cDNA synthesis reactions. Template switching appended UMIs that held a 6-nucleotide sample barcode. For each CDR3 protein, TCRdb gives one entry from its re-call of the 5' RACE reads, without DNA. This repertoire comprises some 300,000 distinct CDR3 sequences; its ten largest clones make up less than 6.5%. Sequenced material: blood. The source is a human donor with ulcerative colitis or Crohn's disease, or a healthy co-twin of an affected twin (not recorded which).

The CDR3 sequence is CAISGGQELNEQFF. This chain connects TRBV10-3 to TRBJ2-1; TCRdb lists TRBD1, though no DNA is available to test this call. The CDR3 totals 14 residues. Germline V gene lookup returns CDR1 ENHRY and CDR2 SYGVKD.